A single T cell receptor (beta chain) is shown here with its context. No antigen is known for it. These data are taken from a study of cytomegalovirus exposure and HLA in healthy donors. Study findings and constraints: Analysis performed later showed TCR beta chains linked to HLA being more clonally expanded than equally common others. Later work found that TCR association rates differed between HLA loci; DRB1 had the most and HLA-C the fewest.

CDR3 length: 14 residues. Trimming removed 6 bases from V and 8 bases from J, with 16 bases in between. Germline V gene sequence: CDR1 LNHDA, CDR2 SQIVND (reference sequence). The PCR had 60 Vbeta and 13 Jbeta primers. Here immunoSEQ multiplex PCR was the method, and the copy in TCRdb shows in-frame clones only, minus some. Of approximately 150,000 clones listed, 80% are singletons. The sample was PBMCs. This sequence was found in a man aged 18 to 35 in good health and CMV-seropositive. The chain joins TRBV19 to TRBJ2-2; perhaps TRBD2 as D (5 bases). The DNA for the CDR3 is TGTGCCAGTAGCCAAACACCGGGGTTGGGGGAGCTGTTTTTT. It yields the protein CASSQTPGLGELFF.